This T cell receptor (beta chain) was documented in a study of T cells in Graves' hyperthyroidism and ophthalmopathy. It was RNA transcripts that yielded the amplified TCR beta CDR3 regions. Initially, a first-round RT-PCR of the TCR CDR3 employed the HTBI primer set. In TCRdb, the multiplex PCR reads were re-called with MiXCR into one record per CDR3 protein. Counted here are about 96,000 distinct CDR3 sequences, roughly 56% occurring once; the ten biggest clones make up 25% to 30%. Trimming removed 2 bases at V and 1 base at J, with 2 bases between. This CDR3 contains 13 residues. Germline lookup yields CDR1 MNHEY and CDR2 SVGAGI. This clonotype was counted ten times or more.

The sequence was collected from a woman aged 40-49 years with Graves' hyperthyroidism. The chain joins TRBV6-5 to TRBJ2-2; D uncertain. The sequenced material came from blood. The CDR3 is CASSYQNTGELFF. The CDR3 DNA follows: TGTGCCAGCAGTTACCAGAACACCGGGGAGCTGTTTTTT.